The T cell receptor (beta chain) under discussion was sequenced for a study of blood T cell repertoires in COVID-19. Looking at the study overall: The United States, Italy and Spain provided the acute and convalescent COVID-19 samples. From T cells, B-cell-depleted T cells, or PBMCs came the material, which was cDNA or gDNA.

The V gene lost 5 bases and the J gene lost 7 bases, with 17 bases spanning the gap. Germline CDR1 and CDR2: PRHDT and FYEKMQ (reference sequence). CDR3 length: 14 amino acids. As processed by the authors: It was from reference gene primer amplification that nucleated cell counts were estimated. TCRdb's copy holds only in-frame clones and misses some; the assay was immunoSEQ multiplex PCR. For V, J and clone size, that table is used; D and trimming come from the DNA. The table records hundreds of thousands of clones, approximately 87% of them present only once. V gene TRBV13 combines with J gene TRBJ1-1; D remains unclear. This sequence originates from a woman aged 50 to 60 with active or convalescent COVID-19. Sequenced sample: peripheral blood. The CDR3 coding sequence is TGTGCCAGCAGCCCCCAGGCCGCAACGAATGAAGCTTTCTTT. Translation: CASSPQAATNEAFF. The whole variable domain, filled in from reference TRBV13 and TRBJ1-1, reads AAGVIQSPRHLIKEKRETATLKCYPIPRHDTVYWYQQGPGQDPQFLISFYEKMQSDKGSIPDRFSAQQFSDYHSELNMSSLELGDSALYFCASSPQAATNEAFFGQGTRLTVV.